Shown below are 28 T cell receptor beta chains from a single sample sequenced in a study of blood T cell repertoires in COVID-19. Sequencing was performed with immunoSEQ multiplex PCR; in TCRdb, only in-frame clones are kept and a portion is missing. The sample shows over 200,000 clones, 88% of them seen only once. Sample: peripheral blood. These receptors originate from a man aged 60 to 75 who had recovered from COVID-19.

V usage is TRBV5-4 and J usage is TRBJ1-2; D remains unclear. V was clipped by 2 bases and J by 4 bases, with 3 bases between them. The CDR3 has 11 residues. CDR1 and CDR2 from the germline V gene are SGHNT and YYREEE (reference sequence). The CDR3 here is CASSFGYGYTF. In DNA, the CDR3 is TGTGCCAGCAGCTTCGGCTATGGCTACACCTTC.

V is TRBV4-1 and J is TRBJ2-7; 9 bases line up with TRBD1. Germline trimming cut 5 bases from V and 2 bases from J; bases unmatched to any gene: 7. Germline lookup yields CDR1 MGHRA and CDR2 YSYEKL. This CDR3 has 15 residues. CDR3 sequence: CASSLPGQGTYEQYF. CDR3 DNA: TGCGCCAGCAGCTTACCGGGACAGGGTACCTACGAGCAGTACTTC.

The chain employs TRBV3-1 (or the pseudogene TRBV3-2) and TRBJ1-1, with 7 bases fitting TRBD1. J was trimmed by 2 bases and V by 5 bases; bases with no gene match: 5. This CDR3 region has 14 residues. The V gene's germline CDR1 is LGHDT and CDR2 YNNKEL (reference sequence). The CDR3 spells CASSFRTGNTEAFF. CDR3 in DNA: TGTGCCAGCAGCTTCCGGACAGGCAACACTGAAGCTTTCTTT.

The gene calls are TRBV7-8 and TRBJ1-5, with 7 bases fitting TRBD1. Germline V gene data show CDR1 as SGHVS and CDR2 as FQNEAQ. V lost 2 bases to trimming and J lost 1 base; unmatched junction nucleotides: 2. The CDR3 has 15 amino acids. In DNA, the CDR3 is TGTGCCAGCAGCTTACCAGGGGGAAGCAATCAGCCCCAGCATTTT. It codes for CASSLPGGSNQPQHF.

This sequence joins TRBV5-8 and TRBJ1-5; 9 bases match TRBD1. The CDR3 is made up of 15 amino acids. Germline CDR1 reads SGHTS; CDR2 reads YDEGEE. V shed 3 bases and J 4 bases; nucleotides not matched to a gene: 5. The CDR3 here is CASSSAGTGNQPQHF. CDR3 sequence (DNA): TGTGCCAGCAGCTCCGCCGGGACAGGGAATCAGCCCCAGCATTTT.

This sequence joins TRBV6-5 and TRBJ1-1, with a weak D call TRBD1 (5 bases). This CDR3 has 15 amino acids. Germline V gene sequence: CDR1 MNHEY, CDR2 SVGAGI. V lost 3 bases and J lost 3, with 14 bases in between. The CDR3 region is CASSYNQGLHTEAFF. The CDR3 region has the DNA TGTGCCAGCAGTTATAACCAGGGTTTGCACACTGAAGCTTTCTTT.

The chain is built from TRBV29-1 and TRBJ2-1, with 8 bases aligning to TRBD2. The CDR3 spans 14 residues. J was trimmed by 7 bases and V by 6 bases; bases with no gene match: 11. Germline V gene sequence: CDR1 SQVTM, CDR2 ANQGSEA. The CDR3 bases are TGCAGCGTCGAACGAAGCGGGGGCATTAATGAGCAGTTCTTC. Its protein is CSVERSGGINEQFF.

CDR3 protein: CASSLGLTNTGELFF. In DNA form, the CDR3 reads TGTGCCAGCAGCTTAGGACTGACGAACACCGGGGAGCTGTTTTTT. The chain carries TRBV7-8 and TRBJ2-2, with D unclear. The V gene lost 1 base and the J gene lost 0 bases, with 6 bases spanning the gap. Germline V gene lookup returns CDR1 SGHVS and CDR2 FQNEAQ. The CDR3 sequence is 15 residues long.

This clone has more than one count but fewer than ten. The chain is built from TRBV3-1 (or the pseudogene TRBV3-2) and TRBJ1-1; D not certain. The ends were cut back, 6 bases at V and 1 base at J, with 9 bases in the middle. Germline assignment: CDR1 LGHDT and CDR2 YNNKEL (reference sequence). This CDR3 comprises 13 residues. Written as DNA, the CDR3 is TGTGCCAGCAGGGAAACGGGGAACACTGAAGCTTTCTTT. Translated: CASRETGNTEAFF.

The chain uses TRBV7-9 and TRBJ1-1, with D possibly TRBD1 on 6 matching bases. This CDR3 contains 15 residues. The V gene's germline CDR1 is SEHNR and CDR2 FQNEAQ (reference sequence). Trimming removed 6 bases at V and 7 bases at J, with 21 bases between. The CDR3 protein is CASREGGIGSVEAFF. As DNA, the CDR3 is TGTGCCAGCAGAGAAGGGGGAATCGGTTCGGTTGAAGCTTTCTTT. Complete variable domain (other parts from reference TRBV7-9 and TRBJ1-1): DTGVSQNPRHKITKRGQNVTFRCDPISEHNRLYWYRQTLGQGPEFLTYFQNEAQLEKSRLLSDRFSAERPKGSFSTLEIQRTEQGDSAMYLCASREGGIGSVEAFFGQGTRLTVV.

In this sample, this clone turned up a few times. The V call is TRBV27, the J call TRBJ1-5, with 7 bases that match TRBD1. The trim removed 4 bases at V and 4 bases at J, leaving 10 bases unmatched. Germline assignment: CDR1 MNHEY and CDR2 SMNVEV (reference sequence). The CDR3 is 16 residues long. Written as DNA, the CDR3 is TGTGCCAGCAGTTCCCTAACAGGGGCGTTAAATCAGCCCCAGCATTTT. It translates to CASSSLTGALNQPQHF.

The CDR3 coding sequence is TGTGCCAGCAGCCCGCGGTGGTTGAACACTGAAGCTTTCTTT. It is translated as CASSPRWLNTEAFF. The chain carries TRBV9 and TRBJ1-1, with D unresolved. This CDR3 region has 14 residues. With 4 bases removed from V and 0 bases from J, the gap between germline ends came to 10 bases. Germline V gene data show CDR1 as SGDLS and CDR2 as YYNGEE. Combining the CDR3 with reference TRBV9 and TRBJ1-1 gives the whole variable domain DSGVTQTPKHLITATGQRVTLRCSPRSGDLSVYWYQQSLDQGLQFLIQYYNGEERAKGNILERFSAQQFPDLHSELNLSSLELGDSALYFCASSPRWLNTEAFFGQGTRLTVV.

J is TRBJ2-7 and V is TRBV13, with D perhaps TRBD2 (6 bases). V lost 0 bases, J lost 5 bases, and 17 bases lay in between. Germline CDR1 is PRHDT and CDR2 is FYEKMQ (reference sequence). This CDR3 is 16 amino acids long. CDR3 sequence reads: CASSLGGGRSEDEQYF. The CDR3 DNA is TGTGCCAGCAGCTTAGGCGGAGGGCGGAGTGAGGACGAGCAGTACTTC.

CDR3 sequence reads: CASSFQAGGLLFF. Written as DNA, the CDR3 is TGTGCCAGCAGTTTCCAGGCCGGCGGGTTGCTGTTTTTT. The chain carries TRBV12-3 or TRBV12-4 and TRBJ1-4; the D is unclear. V was trimmed by 3 bases and J by 14 bases, leaving 16 bases between them. The CDR3 is 13 amino acids.

A single count supports this clone. The chain is built from TRBV19 and TRBJ2-2; 9 bases are a match to TRBD2. Germline assignment: CDR1 LNHDA and CDR2 SQIVND (reference sequence). The CDR3 covers 16 residues. The V and J ends lost 1 base and 1 base, in that order; junction bases with no gene match: 1. The CDR3 is CASSIGGGVNTGELFF. CDR3 DNA sequence: TGTGCCAGTAGTATAGGCGGGGGGGTGAACACCGGGGAGCTGTTTTTT.

Regarding this clone: A read error may produce the germline difference seen at one junction end. The chain has TRBV11-2 and TRBJ1-6; D uncertain. The V gene's germline CDR1 is SGHAT and CDR2 FQNNGV. The CDR3 runs 12 residues. The CDR3 coding sequence is TGTGCCAGCAGCTCCTCTAATTCACCCCTCCACTTT. Its protein product is CASSSSNSPLHF.

CDR3 sequence reads: CASSTGQVTYGYTF. In nucleotides, the CDR3 is TGCGCCAGCAGCACGGGACAGGTCACCTATGGCTACACCTTC. The gene calls are TRBV5-1 and TRBJ1-2, with 8 bases aligning to TRBD1. The junction had 6 bases not matched to a gene; V was cut back by 4 bases and J by 4 bases. Germline CDR1 is SGHRS and CDR2 is YFSETQ. The CDR3 has 14 amino acids.

The V call is TRBV27, the J call TRBJ2-3, with TRBD1 matching over 9 bases. V lost 6 bases to trimming and J lost 3 bases; unmatched junction nucleotides: 22. The CDR3 contains 20 residues. Germline V gene lookup returns CDR1 MNHEY and CDR2 SMNVEV (reference sequence). CDR3 nucleotide sequence: TGTGCCAGCAGCCGACCTAAAACTCACCTACGGGACAGGGTAACAGATACGCAGTATTTT. Its protein is CASSRPKTHLRDRVTDTQYF.

Written as DNA, the CDR3 is TGTGCCAGCAGCCTACAGCTGAACACTGAAGCTTTCTTT. Translated: CASSLQLNTEAFF. The gene calls are TRBV14 and TRBJ1-1; no firm D call. The CDR3 runs to 13 residues. V was trimmed by 4 bases and J by 0 bases, leaving 6 bases between them. CDR1 and CDR2 from the germline V gene are SGHDN and FVKESK.

The chain joins TRBV11-2 to TRBJ2-3, with unresolved D. The CDR3 has 14 amino acids. CDR1 SGHAT and CDR2 FQNNGV come from the germline V gene. With 5 bases removed from V and 0 bases from J, the gap between germline ends came to 9 bases. CDR3 DNA sequence: TGTGCCAGCAGCCCGACTGACAGCACAGATACGCAGTATTTT. Its protein is CASSPTDSTDTQYF.

V is TRBV24-1 and J is TRBJ2-2; maybe TRBD1 (5 bases). The V gene's germline CDR1 is KGHDR and CDR2 SFDVKD. V lost 7 bases, J lost 2 bases, and 10 bases lay in between. This CDR3 has 14 amino acids. Written as DNA, the CDR3 is TGTGCCACCAGCAGGGTGGGCAACACCGGGGAGCTGTTTTTT. It specifies CATSRVGNTGELFF.

The chain is built from TRBV7-2 and TRBJ2-7; TRBD2 might be the D (6 bases). Germline lookup yields CDR1 SGHTA and CDR2 FQGNSA. Deletions cut 4 bases from V and 2 bases from J, with 12 bases between. The CDR3 contains 14 residues. The CDR3 DNA follows: TGTGCCAGCAGCTCCCCCCAGCGGGCCTACGAGCAGTACTTC. Residues: CASSSPQRAYEQYF.

The chain couples TRBV9 to TRBJ2-2; D is perhaps TRBD1 (6 bases). Looked up from germline, CDR1 is SGDLS and CDR2 is YYNGEE. The CDR3 is 16 amino acids. The V and J ends lost 1 base and 4 bases respectively, with 14 bases between them. The CDR3 nucleotides read TGTGCCAGCAGCGTATCACAGGGAAGTTTCACCGGGGAGCTGTTTTTT. This codes for CASSVSQGSFTGELFF.

This clone was recorded once. The chain recombines TRBV19 with TRBJ1-3; D is perhaps TRBD1 (6 bases). V dropped 5 bases and J dropped 0 bases, with 11 bases sitting between them. The CDR3 is made up of 15 amino acids. Germline-derived CDR1 and CDR2 are LNHDA and SQIVND (reference sequence). The CDR3 nucleotides are TGTGCCAGTAGTGCCTCACAGGGCTCTGGAAACACCATATATTTT. It specifies CASSASQGSGNTIYF.

The chain has TRBV3-1 (or the pseudogene TRBV3-2) and TRBJ2-7; D is possibly TRBD2 (5 bases). Trimming removed 2 bases at V and 6 bases at J, with 14 bases between. The CDR3 has 14 residues. Germline V gene sequence: CDR1 LGHDT, CDR2 YNNKEL (reference sequence). As DNA, the CDR3 is TGTGCCAGCAGCCAAATCGAGGGCTTGGGCGAGCAGTACTTC. Encoded protein: CASSQIEGLGEQYF.

V gene TRBV6-5 combines with J gene TRBJ2-7, with 9 bases aligning to TRBD1. There are 13 residues in the CDR3. The ends lost 7 bases at V and 4 bases at J; junction bases unmatched: 5. Germline-derived CDR1 and CDR2 are MNHEY and SVGAGI. This CDR3 is CASTRTGAYEQYF. The CDR3 DNA reads TGTGCCAGCACTCGGACAGGGGCTTACGAGCAGTACTTC.

V is TRBV14 and J is TRBJ2-3; D possibly corresponds to TRBD1 (5 bases). Trimming removed 0 bases at V and 3 bases at J, with 13 bases between. The CDR3 is 16 amino acids. Germline CDR1 and CDR2: SGHDN and FVKESK. The CDR3 sequence: CASSQDRGRVTDTQYF. In DNA form, the CDR3 reads TGTGCCAGCAGCCAAGATCGAGGCAGGGTTACAGATACGCAGTATTTT.

The genes are TRBV10-3 and TRBJ1-5, with TRBD1 identical over 9 bases. The V gene end was trimmed by 6 bases and the J gene end by 5 bases; junction bases not matched to a gene: 8. The CDR3 contains 15 residues. Per the germline V gene, CDR1 is ENHRY and CDR2 is SYGVKD. CDR3 sequence reads: CAIRETGGEDQPQHF. CDR3 bases: TGTGCCATCAGGGAGACAGGGGGGGAAGATCAGCCCCAGCATTTT.